This T cell receptor (beta chain) emerged from a study of blood T cell repertoires in COVID-19. Study summary: Acute and convalescent COVID-19 samples came from the United States, Italy and Spain.

Cohorts were determined from participant-reported clinical history. The CDR3 has 14 amino acids. V was trimmed by 4 bases and J by 2 bases, leaving 10 bases between them. CDR1 and CDR2 (germline): SNHLY, FYNNEI. TCRdb's table, derived via immunoSEQ multiplex PCR, lists solely in-frame clones and lacks some. The data show a few hundred thousand clones, roughly four fifths seen once. J is TRBJ2-3 and V is TRBV2; D may be TRBD1 (5 bases). Sequencing input: PBMCs or T cells enriched from blood (not recorded which). This TCR was recovered from a woman in her fifties or sixties who had recovered from COVID-19. The CDR3, as DNA: TGTGCCAGCAGTGCGGACAAGCACACAGATACGCAGTATTTT. This encodes CASSADKHTDTQYF.